This entry lists 20 T cell receptor beta chains sequenced from one sample in a study of cytomegalovirus exposure and HLA in healthy donors. The PCR had 60 Vbeta and 13 Jbeta primers. Repertoires were generated with immunoSEQ multiplex PCR, while TCRdb's copy carries only in-frame clones and drops some. The sample comprises roughly 200,000 clones, 77% of which are singletons, and roughly 3.5% rests with the top ten. The sample consisted of PBMCs. These receptors were collected from a woman aged 55-69 years in good health and CMV-seropositive.

The chain couples TRBV7-2 to TRBJ2-3; the D is unclear. Trimming removed 5 bases from V and 6 bases from J, with 15 bases in between. The CDR3 loop spans 14 amino acids. Looked up from germline, CDR1 is SGHTA and CDR2 is FQGNSA. Here the CDR3 reads CASSHGSSLDTQYF. The CDR3 coding sequence is TGTGCCAGCAGCCACGGTAGTTCGCTCGATACGCAGTATTTT.

V and J are TRBV11-2 and TRBJ2-7; 10 bases are shared with TRBD2. Germline loops: CDR1 SGHAT, CDR2 FQNNGV. Unmatched junction bases numbered 5, after V lost 2 bases and J lost 4 bases. This CDR3 has 15 amino acids. The DNA for the CDR3 is TGTGCCAGCAGCTTACTAGCGGGGGTCGGGTACGAGCAGTACTTC. Translation gives CASSLLAGVGYEQYF.

In this sample, this clone turned up once. The junction departs from the called germline gene at one end, perhaps through a read error. The rearrangement joins TRBV6-1 to TRBJ2-6, with 10 bases lining up with TRBD1. The CDR3 is 17 residues long. Germline V gene sequence: CDR1 MNHNS, CDR2 SASEGT. The CDR3: CASSGGQGRSGANGLTF. CDR3 sequence (DNA): TGTGCCAGCAGTGGGGGACAGGGGAGATCTGGGGCCAACGGCCTGACTTTC.

The chain couples TRBV6-1 to TRBJ1-5, with D maybe TRBD1 (5 bases). This CDR3 comprises 13 residues. Germline CDR1 is MNHNS and CDR2 is SASEGT. Trimming removed 5 bases at V and 2 bases at J, with 7 bases between. The CDR3 sequence is CASSFRGNQPQHF. The CDR3 coding sequence is TGTGCCAGCAGTTTCAGGGGCAATCAGCCCCAGCATTTT.

V gene TRBV5-6 combines with J gene TRBJ1-6; 7 bases are a match to TRBD1. Germline assignment: CDR1 SGHDT and CDR2 YYEEEE. This CDR3 is built from 17 residues. V was clipped by 5 bases and J by 10 bases; unmatched bases: 18. CDR3 amino acids: CASSSQGVIGVDSPLHF. The CDR3 nucleotides are TGTGCCAGCAGTTCTCAGGGGGTAATTGGAGTGGACTCACCCCTCCACTTT.

The rearrangement joins TRBV9 to TRBJ2-4, with 7 positions matching TRBD1. V lost 5 bases, J lost 12 bases, and 11 bases stayed unmatched. The CDR3 has 13 residues. Germline CDR1 SGDLS, CDR2 YYNGEE. CDR3 amino acids: CASSQSPGGRQYF. The DNA of the CDR3 is TGTGCCAGCAGTCAATCGCCAGGGGGACGTCAGTACTTC.

The rearrangement links TRBV11-2 to TRBJ2-3; 7 bases match TRBD1. The germline gives CDR1 SGHAT, CDR2 FQNNGV. V shed 5 bases and J 4 bases; nucleotides not matched to a gene: 9. There are 15 residues in the CDR3. The CDR3: CASSRQGISSDTQYF. CDR3 nucleotide sequence: TGTGCCAGCAGCCGACAGGGAATAAGCTCAGATACGCAGTATTTT. The whole variable domain, remainder taken from reference TRBV11-2 and TRBJ2-3, is EAGVAQSPRYKIIEKRQSVAFWCNPISGHATLYWYQQILGQGPKLLIQFQNNGVVDDSQLPKDRFSAERLKGVDSTLKIQPAKLEDSAVYLCASSRQGISSDTQYFGPGTRLTVL.

A word on this clone: At one of its ends the junction is not consistent with the germline gene, which may arise from a read error. CDR3 nucleotides: TGTGCCACCAGCAGAGATCTACTACGGGAAGGCTCAACCCCAACTTTT. It yields the protein CATSRDLLREGSTPTF. The chain couples TRBV15 to TRBJ1-1; D is unresolved. The germline V gene encodes CDR1 LNHNV and CDR2 YYDKDF (reference sequence). The CDR3 is made up of 16 amino acids.

This clone was counted only a few times. The chain links TRBV4-2 to TRBJ2-1; the D gene is possibly TRBD1 (6 bases). The CDR3 consists of 16 residues. The V end lost 4 bases, the J end lost 7 bases, and 20 bases lay between the germline ends. Germline V CDR1 and CDR2: LGHNA, YNFKEQ. Here the CDR3 reads CASSLDSGQVGNEQFF. CDR3 DNA: TGTGCCAGCAGCCTGGACAGCGGCCAAGTCGGTAATGAGCAGTTCTTC.

This chain joins TRBV6-5 and TRBJ1-5; TRBD1 might be the D (6 bases). V was pared by 5 bases and J by 2 bases, with 10 bases between. This CDR3 has 14 residues. The germline gives CDR1 MNHEY, CDR2 SVGAGI. The CDR3: CASSTGWGNQPQHF. The DNA for the CDR3 is TGTGCCAGCAGTACAGGGTGGGGCAATCAGCCCCAGCATTTT.

The gene calls are TRBV5-4 and TRBJ2-7; 9 positions match TRBD1. Germline trimming cut 4 bases from V and 2 bases from J; bases unmatched to any gene: 1. The CDR3 is 13 amino acids. Germline V lookup: CDR1 SGHNT, CDR2 YYREEE (reference sequence). CDR3: CASSRTGAYEQYF. The CDR3 DNA is TGTGCCAGCAGCAGGACAGGGGCCTACGAGCAGTACTTC.

The rearrangement joins TRBV5-1 to TRBJ2-3; 10 positions match TRBD2. The CDR3 length is 16 residues. Germline V gives CDR1 SGHRS, CDR2 YFSETQ. V lost 4 bases and J lost 2; bases outside the gene matches: 7. The DNA for the CDR3 is TGCGCCAGCAGCCTACAGAGCGGGGGGGCCACAGATACGCAGTATTTT. Amino acids: CASSLQSGGATDTQYF.

This sequence joins TRBV9 and TRBJ2-7, with 10 bases that match TRBD2. J lost 0 bases, V lost 4 bases, and 4 bases had no gene match. The CDR3 runs to 15 residues. Germline V lookup: CDR1 SGDLS, CDR2 YYNGEE. CDR3 sequence: CASSISSGSSYEQYF. The CDR3 DNA is TGTGCCAGCAGCATATCTAGCGGGAGCTCCTACGAGCAGTACTTC.

This rearrangement joins TRBV18 to TRBJ2-2; TRBD1 matches at 8 bases. Looked up from germline, CDR1 is KGHSH and CDR2 is LQKENI. The CDR3 extends over 18 amino acids. The V segment lost 6 bases and the J segment 6 bases; nucleotides outside the gene matches: 18. The CDR3 DNA sequence: TGTGCCAGCTCTCAGGACAGGGCCCTTCTAAAAAATGCCGGGGAGCTGTTTTTT. Protein: CASSQDRALLKNAGELFF.

This chain joins TRBV6-5 and TRBJ1-6, with 9 positions matching TRBD1. The CDR3 has 15 residues. Germline-derived CDR1 and CDR2 are MNHEY and SVGAGI. Trimming removed 0 bases from V and 8 bases from J; junction bases left unmatched: 2. CDR3 nucleotide sequence: TGTGCCAGCAGTTACTCATGGACAGGGGATTCACCCCTCCACTTT. Protein product: CASSYSWTGDSPLHF.

The chain combines TRBV6-4 with TRBJ2-7, with 10 bases matching TRBD2. The CDR3 contains 16 residues. V dropped 0 bases and J dropped 6; count of bases not matched to a gene: 8. Germline V gene lookup returns CDR1 MRHNA and CDR2 SNTAGT. Here the CDR3 DNA reads TGTGCCAGCAGTGACTCGATGCTAGCGGGGGTCTGCGAGCAGTACTTC. As protein: CASSDSMLAGVCEQYF.

The chain uses TRBV10-1 and TRBJ2-4; TRBD1 matches 10 bases. The CDR3 consists of 16 residues. Germline V gene lookup returns CDR1 WNHNN and CDR2 SYGVQD (reference sequence). V lost 7 bases and J lost 1; bases outside the gene matches: 7. CDR3 in DNA: TGCGCCAGCACTTTCCGGGACAGGGGCGCCAAAAACATTCAGTACTTC. It translates to CASTFRDRGAKNIQYF.

The rearrangement uses TRBV4-1 and TRBJ2-7; D possibly corresponds to TRBD2 (6 bases). The V end lost 1 base, the J end lost 4 bases, and 14 bases lay between the germline ends. Germline CDR1 and CDR2: MGHRA and YSYEKL. The CDR3 totals 15 residues. CDR3 sequence (DNA): TGCGCCAGCAGCCAAGGTCCGACTAGACAGTACGAGCAGTACTTC. This gives the protein CASSQGPTRQYEQYF.

The V and J genes are TRBV7-2 and TRBJ2-5; D is possibly TRBD1 (5 bases). Germline V gene lookup returns CDR1 SGHTA and CDR2 FQGNSA. V lost 2 bases, J lost 7 bases, and 5 bases lay in between. The CDR3 loop spans 11 amino acids. The CDR3 protein is CASSLQGTQYF. The CDR3 DNA is TGTGCCAGCAGCTTACAGGGGACCCAGTACTTC.

This chain uses TRBV2 with TRBJ1-2, with TRBD1 identical over 10 bases. The CDR3 loop spans 15 amino acids. Looked up from germline, CDR1 is SNHLY and CDR2 is FYNNEI. The junction had 9 bases not matched to a gene; V was cut back by 7 bases and J by 4 bases. The CDR3 loop is CASTGQDRGFYGYTF. As DNA, the CDR3 is TGTGCCAGCACGGGACAGGACAGGGGGTTCTATGGCTACACCTTC.